The T cell receptor (beta chain) under discussion was sequenced for a study of shared clonotypes between healthy human individuals. Sequencing was performed with immunoSEQ multiplex PCR; in TCRdb, only in-frame clones are kept and a portion is missing. The profile shows approximately 740,000 clones, 74% of them singletons. J gave up 8 bases and V 5 bases, and 7 bases lay outside the gene matches. The CDR3 spans 15 residues. The V gene's germline CDR1 is MNHEY and CDR2 SMNVEV (reference sequence). Material: memory CD4+ T cells sorted from blood. The subset: CD45RA-negative fraction. This receptor was obtained from a woman aged 25 to 45 in good health. The chain couples TRBV27 to TRBJ2-1; 12 bases match TRBD2. DNA for the CDR3: TGTGCCAGCAGTCCGACTAGCGGGAGTTGGTATGAGCAGTTCTTC. Translated, it gives CASSPTSGSWYEQFF.